This TCR beta chain came from a study of T cells in Graves' hyperthyroidism and ophthalmopathy. RNA transcripts served as the template for amplifying TCR beta CDR3 regions. HTBI primers were employed in a first-round RT-PCR of the TCR CDR3. TCRdb ran MiXCR on the multiplex PCR reads and lists one entry per CDR3 protein. The data show 300,000 to 350,000 distinct CDR3 sequences, approximately 22% seen once. It was considered stable Graves' hyperthyroidism when ophthalmopathy did not progress within 18 months. Whole-study results and caveats: Blood samples included most of the expanded thyroid clonotypes exceeding 0.001.

This clonotype was seen more than once but under ten times. Its cognate antigen is unknown. Input material: blood. The TCR comes from a woman aged 50 to 60 with Graves' hyperthyroidism.

The CDR3 protein is CASSSNQGRGEAFF. The CDR3 nucleotides read TGTGCCAGCAGCTCCAACCAGGGGAGGGGTGAAGCTTTCTTT. This rearrangement joins TRBV7-2 to TRBJ1-1; possible D gene TRBD1, 6 bases. The CDR3 contains 14 residues. The ends were cut back, 4 bases at V and 7 bases at J, with 16 bases in the middle. The V gene's germline CDR1 is SGHTA and CDR2 FQGNSA.